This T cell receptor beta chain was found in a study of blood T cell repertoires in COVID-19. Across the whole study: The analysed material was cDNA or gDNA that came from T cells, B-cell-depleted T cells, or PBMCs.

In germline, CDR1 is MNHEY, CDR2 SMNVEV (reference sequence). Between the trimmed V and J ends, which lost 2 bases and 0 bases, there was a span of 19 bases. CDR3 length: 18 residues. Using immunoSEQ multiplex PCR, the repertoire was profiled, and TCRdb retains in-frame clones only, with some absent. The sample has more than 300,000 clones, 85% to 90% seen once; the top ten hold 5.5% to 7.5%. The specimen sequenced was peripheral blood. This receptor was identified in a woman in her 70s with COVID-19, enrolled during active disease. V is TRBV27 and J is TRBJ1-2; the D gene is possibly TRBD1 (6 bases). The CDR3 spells CASSLRSRGDSANYGYTF. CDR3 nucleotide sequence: TGTGCCAGCAGTTTAAGGAGCAGGGGCGATTCCGCTAACTATGGCTACACCTTC.